Below are 29 T cell receptor beta chains sequenced from a single sample in a study of T cell responses to AZD1222 COVID-19 vaccine. TCRdb keeps only in-frame clones here, not all; method: immunoSEQ multiplex PCR. Among 73,000 or so clones listed, roughly 82% were seen once. The input for sequencing was peripheral blood, taken on day 0 of AZD1222 vaccination. The receptors here all came from an adult in good health.

The chain couples TRBV11-2 to TRBJ1-1, with D maybe TRBD1 (6 bases). Per the germline V gene, CDR1 is SGHAT and CDR2 is FQNNGV. With 5 bases removed from V and 10 bases from J, the gap between germline ends came to 14 bases. The CDR3 contains 12 residues. The CDR3 here is CASSLQGRGAFF. The CDR3 region has the DNA TGTGCCAGCAGCCTACAGGGTAGAGGAGCTTTCTTT.

A few counts support this clone. V is TRBV18 and J is TRBJ1-5, with D perhaps matching TRBD1 (5 bases). Germline V lookup: CDR1 KGHSH, CDR2 LQKENI. Trimming pared 6 bases from V and 3 bases from J, leaving 9 bases between. CDR3 length: 13 residues. CDR3 nucleotides: TGTGCCAGCTCGCGGGGGGACAATCAGCCCCAGCATTTT. This gives the protein CASSRGDNQPQHF. The whole variable domain, remainder taken from reference TRBV18 and TRBJ1-5, is NAGVMQNPRHLVRRRGQEARLRCSPMKGHSHVYWYRQLPEEGLKFMVYLQKENIIDESGMPKERFSAEFPKEGPSILRIQQVVRGDSAAYFCASSRGDNQPQHFGDGTRLSIL.

This chain uses TRBV11-2 with TRBJ1-6; the D is unclear. V gave up 1 base and J gave up 4 bases, with 8 bases separating them. In germline, CDR1 is SGHAT, CDR2 FQNNGV. CDR3 length: 15 residues. CDR3 sequence (DNA): TGTGCCAGCAGCTTAGGGGCCGGGTATAATTCACCCCTCCACTTT. The encoded protein is CASSLGAGYNSPLHF.

Sample share makes this clone medium-sized. The genes are TRBV9 and TRBJ2-1, with unresolved D. This CDR3 has 12 residues. Germline V gives CDR1 SGDLS, CDR2 YYNGEE. V lost 4 bases and J 8 bases, leaving 10 bases between the germline ends. CDR3 region: CASSPDIHEQFF. CDR3 sequence (DNA): TGTGCCAGCAGCCCTGACATACATGAGCAGTTCTTC. Based on the CDR3 plus reference TRBV9 and TRBJ2-1, the full variable domain is DSGVTQTPKHLITATGQRVTLRCSPRSGDLSVYWYQQSLDQGLQFLIQYYNGEERAKGNILERFSAQQFPDLHSELNLSSLELGDSALYFCASSPDIHEQFFGPGTRLTVL.

The chain joins TRBV19 to TRBJ1-2; 8 nucleotides match TRBD1. Germline loops: CDR1 LNHDA, CDR2 SQIVND (reference sequence). The CDR3 contains 12 residues. V shed 7 bases and J 9 bases; nucleotides not matched to a gene: 7. The CDR3 here is CASTATGASYTF. In nucleotides, the CDR3 is TGTGCCAGTACCGCGACAGGGGCCAGCTACACCTTC. Full variable domain (missing parts from reference TRBV19 and TRBJ1-2): DGGITQSPKYLFRKEGQNVTLSCEQNLNHDAMYWYRQDPGQGLRLIYYSQIVNDFQKGDIAEGYSVSREKKESFPLTVTSAQKNPTAFYLCASTATGASYTFGSGTRLTVV.

The rearrangement links TRBV3-1 (or the pseudogene TRBV3-2) to TRBJ2-1; 10 bases fit TRBD2. Germline V gene sequence: CDR1 LGHDT, CDR2 YNNKEL (reference sequence). After removal of 6 bases from V and 1 base from J, the junction contained 6 bases not matched to a gene. This CDR3 has 16 amino acids. CDR3 loop: CASSHSGGASYNEQFF. As DNA, the CDR3 is TGTGCCAGCAGTCACAGCGGGGGGGCTTCCTACAATGAGCAGTTCTTC.

The rearrangement uses TRBV19 and TRBJ2-7; D gene uncertain. The CDR3 has 13 residues. From germline, CDR1 is LNHDA and CDR2 SQIVND (reference sequence). Trimming stripped 5 bases from V and 5 bases from J, with 13 bases between. The CDR3 region is CASSRARSDEQYF. CDR3 DNA: TGTGCCAGTAGTCGGGCTAGATCCGACGAGCAGTACTTC.

This clone was detected only once. V and J are TRBV7-6 and TRBJ2-3, with 7 bases fitting TRBD1. Germline CDR1 SGHVS, CDR2 FNYEAQ. J was trimmed by 2 bases and V by 1 base; bases with no gene match: 3. The CDR3 runs to 15 residues. Here the CDR3 reads CASSLDRGDTDTQYF. In DNA, the CDR3 is TGTGCCAGCAGCTTAGACAGGGGAGACACAGATACGCAGTATTTT.

The chain combines TRBV9 with TRBJ1-5; unclear D gene. V gave up 0 bases and J gave up 9 bases, with 7 bases separating them. The CDR3 runs 12 residues. In germline, CDR1 is SGDLS, CDR2 YYNGEE. The chain's CDR3 is CASSVEGGPQHF. In DNA form, the CDR3 reads TGTGCCAGCAGCGTAGAGGGAGGGCCCCAGCATTTT.

The chain is built from TRBV6-1 and TRBJ2-7; D gene unclear. Trimming removed 3 bases from V and 2 bases from J, with 8 bases in between. CDR3 size: 13 residues. The germline gives CDR1 MNHNS, CDR2 SASEGT. CDR3 nucleotide sequence: TGTGCCAGCAGTGAGCCAGGAACCTACGAGCAGTACTTC. This gives the protein CASSEPGTYEQYF.

The genes are TRBV7-3 and TRBJ1-2; D ambiguous. The CDR3 sequence is 17 residues long. CDR1 and CDR2 from the germline V gene are SGHTA and FQGTGA. Deletions cut 5 bases from V and 8 bases from J, with 27 bases between. For the CDR3, the DNA is TGTGCCAGCAGCCCCGGGATGTCCGAGTTAACCGTTGGAGGCTACACCTTC. Protein product: CASSPGMSELTVGGYTF.

The V and J genes are TRBV7-2 and TRBJ1-1; tentatively, D is TRBD1 (5 bases). The CDR3 has 14 amino acids. V was shortened by 5 bases and J by 2 bases, with 12 bases between the two germline ends. Germline values: CDR1 SGHTA, CDR2 FQGNSA. The CDR3 sequence: CASSPEGRNTEAFF. CDR3 in DNA: TGTGCCAGCAGCCCTGAGGGACGAAACACTGAAGCTTTCTTT.

This clone has just one count. This sequence joins TRBV21-1 and TRBJ1-4. TRBV21-1 is noted as a pseudogene. This CDR3 region has 13 residues. DNA for the CDR3: TGTGCCAGCGATGGAGGGGGAAATGAAAAACTGTTTTTT. Translation: CASDGGGNEKLFF.

This chain uses TRBV7-9 with TRBJ2-7, with a tentative D call TRBD2 (6 bases). The CDR3 covers 16 residues. Germline-derived CDR1 and CDR2 are SEHNR and FQNEAQ (reference sequence). Trimming removed 5 bases at V and 2 bases at J, with 19 bases between. This CDR3 reads CASSPVGRSGAYEQYF. CDR3 bases: TGTGCCAGCAGCCCGGTGGGTAGGTCGGGAGCCTACGAGCAGTACTTC.

About this clone: One end of the junction does not line up with germline, which may come from a read error. V usage is TRBV5-4 and J usage is TRBJ1-2; D is uncertain. The CDR3 has 13 residues. Germline CDR1 is SGHNT and CDR2 is YYREEE (reference sequence). CDR3 nucleotide sequence: TGTGCCAGCAGTTTGGAAGGGCCCTATGGCTACACCTTC. This codes for CASSLEGPYGYTF. Full variable domain (outside the CDR3, taken from reference TRBV5-4 and TRBJ1-2): ETGVTQSPTHLIKTRGQQVTLRCSSQSGHNTVSWYQQALGQGPQFIFQYYREEENGRGNFPPRFSGLQFPNYSSELNVNALELDDSALYLCASSLEGPYGYTFGSGTRLTVV.

This chain links TRBV4-1 with TRBJ1-4; D not certain. The V end was cut by 4 bases, the J end by 4 bases, with 13 bases between. This CDR3 has 15 residues. Per germline, CDR1 MGHRA and CDR2 YSYEKL. The CDR3 sequence: CASSLTASYNEKLFF. CDR3 DNA sequence: TGCGCCAGCAGCCTCACAGCCTCCTATAATGAAAAACTGTTTTTT.

The chain joins TRBV6-4 to TRBJ2-3; no firm D call. V was trimmed by 4 bases and J by 3 bases, leaving 11 bases between them. The CDR3 loop spans 14 amino acids. In germline, CDR1 is MRHNA, CDR2 SNTAGT. The CDR3 protein is CASSATTRTDTQYF. CDR3 bases: TGTGCCAGCAGTGCCACAACCAGGACAGATACGCAGTATTTT.

Here the CDR3 reads CASSFGGGQSNEKLFF. The CDR3 nucleotides read TGTGCCAGCAGTTTTGGGGGGGGACAGTCTAATGAAAAACTGTTTTTT. This chain joins TRBV28 and TRBJ1-4; TRBD1 matches at 7 bases. With V trimmed by 3 bases and J by 3 bases, 7 bases remained unmatched. CDR3 length: 16 amino acids. Per germline, CDR1 MDHEN and CDR2 SYDVKM.

This clone was detected a few times. The chain uses TRBV29-1 and TRBJ2-6; D gene unclear. The CDR3 runs 13 residues. The V and J ends lost 4 bases and 1 base respectively, with 5 bases between them. The V gene's germline CDR1 is SQVTM and CDR2 ANQGSEA. The CDR3 bases are TGCAGCGTTGTGAGTTCTGGGGCCAACGTCCTGACTTTC. Amino acid sequence: CSVVSSGANVLTF.

The chain recombines TRBV12-5 with TRBJ2-5; D is possibly TRBD1 (5 bases). Deletions cut 1 base from V and 3 bases from J, with 9 bases between. Germline CDR1 is LGHNT and CDR2 is FRNRAP. The CDR3 contains 14 residues. DNA of the CDR3: TGTGCTAGTGGTTTGGGTATAGGGGAAGAGACCCAGTACTTC. This sequence encodes CASGLGIGEETQYF.

The V and J genes are TRBV29-1 and TRBJ2-5; D gene uncertain. CDR1 is SQVTM, CDR2 ANQGSEA, per germline. The V end lost 4 bases, the J end lost 5 bases, and 11 bases lay between the germline ends. This CDR3 spans 12 amino acids. As DNA, the CDR3 is TGCAGCGTTGGGATGGCTGGCGAGACCCAGTACTTC. Protein: CSVGMAGETQYF.

V is TRBV15 and J is TRBJ1-6, with D hard to call. CDR1 LNHNV and CDR2 YYDKDF come from the germline V gene (reference sequence). Trimming took 0 bases from V and 10 from J, leaving 10 bases between them. The CDR3 sequence is 14 residues long. Here the CDR3 DNA reads TGTGCCACCAGCAGAGATCCATCGGGATCACCCCTCCACTTT. Encoded protein: CATSRDPSGSPLHF. Full variable domain (remainder filled in from reference TRBV15 and TRBJ1-6): DAMVIQNPRYQVTQFGKPVTLSCSQTLNHNVMYWYQQKSSQAPKLLFHYYDKDFNNEADTPDNFQSRRPNTSFCFLDIRSPGLGDTAMYLCATSRDPSGSPLHFGNGTRLTVT.

This clone was picked up a small number of times. This chain uses TRBV19 with TRBJ1-2; D is unresolved. This CDR3 contains 14 residues. Germline V gene lookup returns CDR1 LNHDA and CDR2 SQIVND (reference sequence). V was pared by 5 bases and J by 4 bases, with 14 bases between. CDR3 sequence: CASSPQQTTYGYTF. The CDR3 region has the DNA TGTGCCAGTAGTCCACAACAGACTACCTATGGCTACACCTTC.

This chain uses TRBV5-1 with TRBJ1-1; D is unclear. The CDR3 is made up of 16 amino acids. Germline CDR1 is SGHRS and CDR2 is YFSETQ. V lost 0 bases, J lost 3 bases, and 15 bases lay in between. CDR3 region: CASSLVRSVGYTEAFF. CDR3 bases: TGCGCCAGCAGCTTGGTTCGCAGCGTCGGGTACACTGAAGCTTTCTTT.

This clone turned up a few times. The CDR3 loop is CASSAGVQETQYF. The CDR3 DNA is TGTGCCAGCAGCGCCGGGGTCCAAGAGACCCAGTACTTC. The chain uses TRBV5-6 and TRBJ2-5, with D perhaps TRBD2 (5 bases). The germline gives CDR1 SGHDT, CDR2 YYEEEE. Trimming took 4 bases from V and 1 from J, leaving 8 bases between them. The CDR3 runs to 13 residues.

J is TRBJ2-3 and V is TRBV24-1, with 9 nucleotides matching TRBD1. V dropped 10 bases and J dropped 3; count of bases not matched to a gene: 13. CDR1 is KGHDR and CDR2 is SFDVKD in the germline V gene. The CDR3 has 16 amino acids. CDR3 nucleotide sequence: TGTGCCACGAGGCCGGGACAGGGATGGTCGACAGATACGCAGTATTTT. This codes for CATRPGQGWSTDTQYF.

V gene TRBV4-1 combines with J gene TRBJ1-4; possible D gene TRBD1, 6 bases. Germline V gene lookup returns CDR1 MGHRA and CDR2 YSYEKL. V was clipped by 3 bases and J by 6 bases, with 14 bases between them. This CDR3 has 15 residues. The CDR3 region is CASSHGWGADEKLFF. The CDR3 DNA sequence: TGCGCCAGCAGCCATGGGTGGGGGGCGGATGAAAAACTGTTTTTT.

J is TRBJ1-6 and V is TRBV18; 8 bases align to TRBD1. J was trimmed by 6 bases and V by 1 base; bases with no gene match: 5. CDR1 and CDR2 from the germline V gene are KGHSH and LQKENI. The CDR3 covers 16 residues. The CDR3 loop reads CASSPRRDRTNSPLHF. In DNA form, the CDR3 reads TGTGCCAGCTCACCACGTCGGGACAGGACTAATTCACCCCTCCACTTT.

The V and J genes are TRBV11-1 and TRBJ1-2; TRBD1 might be the D (5 bases). This CDR3 comprises 16 residues. Germline V gene lookup returns CDR1 SGHAT and CDR2 FQDESV (reference sequence). Trimming pared 5 bases from V and 3 bases from J, leaving 19 bases between. As DNA, the CDR3 is TGTGCCAGCAGCCTCCAAGGGTGGGACGGTGACTATGGCTACACCTTC. It specifies CASSLQGWDGDYGYTF. The full variable domain, its missing parts supplied by reference TRBV11-1 and TRBJ1-2, is EAEVAQSPRYKITEKSQAVAFWCDPISGHATLYWYRQILGQGPELLVQFQDESVVDDSQLPKDRFSAERLKGVDSTLKIQPAELGDSAMYLCASSLQGWDGDYGYTFGSGTRLTVV.